This TCR beta chain was captured by sequencing in a study of T-cell reconstitution after alpha-beta-depleted transplantation in children. Study outcomes and limitations: As was reported, about two months after transplant, alpha-beta T cells came from several hundred expanded graft clones. A year post-transplant, T-cell counts and diversity derived mostly from newly produced T cells.

With regard to this clonotype: Its antigen is as yet unknown.

The CDR3 is 15 amino acids. The germline CDR1 and CDR2 sequences are MDHEN and SYDVKM. V lost 0 bases, J lost 4 bases, and 12 bases lay in between. Unique molecular identifiers were incorporated into the prepared TCRbeta library. Each CDR3 protein gets one entry after TCRdb re-called the PCR reads with MiXCR. The sample yields about a million distinct CDR3 sequences, under 30% seen once. This TCR derives from a boy less than two years old who had a stem cell transplant for SCID, so the T cells may come from the graft donor. Material: PBMCs, mostly from graft donor cells, obtained 360 days after TCRalphabeta/CD19-depleted stem cell transplant. The chain joins TRBV28 to TRBJ1-1; no definite D call. The CDR3 DNA is TGTGCCAGCAGTTTATGGGGCTTCCGGGGCACTGAAGCTTTCTTT. This encodes CASSLWGFRGTEAFF.